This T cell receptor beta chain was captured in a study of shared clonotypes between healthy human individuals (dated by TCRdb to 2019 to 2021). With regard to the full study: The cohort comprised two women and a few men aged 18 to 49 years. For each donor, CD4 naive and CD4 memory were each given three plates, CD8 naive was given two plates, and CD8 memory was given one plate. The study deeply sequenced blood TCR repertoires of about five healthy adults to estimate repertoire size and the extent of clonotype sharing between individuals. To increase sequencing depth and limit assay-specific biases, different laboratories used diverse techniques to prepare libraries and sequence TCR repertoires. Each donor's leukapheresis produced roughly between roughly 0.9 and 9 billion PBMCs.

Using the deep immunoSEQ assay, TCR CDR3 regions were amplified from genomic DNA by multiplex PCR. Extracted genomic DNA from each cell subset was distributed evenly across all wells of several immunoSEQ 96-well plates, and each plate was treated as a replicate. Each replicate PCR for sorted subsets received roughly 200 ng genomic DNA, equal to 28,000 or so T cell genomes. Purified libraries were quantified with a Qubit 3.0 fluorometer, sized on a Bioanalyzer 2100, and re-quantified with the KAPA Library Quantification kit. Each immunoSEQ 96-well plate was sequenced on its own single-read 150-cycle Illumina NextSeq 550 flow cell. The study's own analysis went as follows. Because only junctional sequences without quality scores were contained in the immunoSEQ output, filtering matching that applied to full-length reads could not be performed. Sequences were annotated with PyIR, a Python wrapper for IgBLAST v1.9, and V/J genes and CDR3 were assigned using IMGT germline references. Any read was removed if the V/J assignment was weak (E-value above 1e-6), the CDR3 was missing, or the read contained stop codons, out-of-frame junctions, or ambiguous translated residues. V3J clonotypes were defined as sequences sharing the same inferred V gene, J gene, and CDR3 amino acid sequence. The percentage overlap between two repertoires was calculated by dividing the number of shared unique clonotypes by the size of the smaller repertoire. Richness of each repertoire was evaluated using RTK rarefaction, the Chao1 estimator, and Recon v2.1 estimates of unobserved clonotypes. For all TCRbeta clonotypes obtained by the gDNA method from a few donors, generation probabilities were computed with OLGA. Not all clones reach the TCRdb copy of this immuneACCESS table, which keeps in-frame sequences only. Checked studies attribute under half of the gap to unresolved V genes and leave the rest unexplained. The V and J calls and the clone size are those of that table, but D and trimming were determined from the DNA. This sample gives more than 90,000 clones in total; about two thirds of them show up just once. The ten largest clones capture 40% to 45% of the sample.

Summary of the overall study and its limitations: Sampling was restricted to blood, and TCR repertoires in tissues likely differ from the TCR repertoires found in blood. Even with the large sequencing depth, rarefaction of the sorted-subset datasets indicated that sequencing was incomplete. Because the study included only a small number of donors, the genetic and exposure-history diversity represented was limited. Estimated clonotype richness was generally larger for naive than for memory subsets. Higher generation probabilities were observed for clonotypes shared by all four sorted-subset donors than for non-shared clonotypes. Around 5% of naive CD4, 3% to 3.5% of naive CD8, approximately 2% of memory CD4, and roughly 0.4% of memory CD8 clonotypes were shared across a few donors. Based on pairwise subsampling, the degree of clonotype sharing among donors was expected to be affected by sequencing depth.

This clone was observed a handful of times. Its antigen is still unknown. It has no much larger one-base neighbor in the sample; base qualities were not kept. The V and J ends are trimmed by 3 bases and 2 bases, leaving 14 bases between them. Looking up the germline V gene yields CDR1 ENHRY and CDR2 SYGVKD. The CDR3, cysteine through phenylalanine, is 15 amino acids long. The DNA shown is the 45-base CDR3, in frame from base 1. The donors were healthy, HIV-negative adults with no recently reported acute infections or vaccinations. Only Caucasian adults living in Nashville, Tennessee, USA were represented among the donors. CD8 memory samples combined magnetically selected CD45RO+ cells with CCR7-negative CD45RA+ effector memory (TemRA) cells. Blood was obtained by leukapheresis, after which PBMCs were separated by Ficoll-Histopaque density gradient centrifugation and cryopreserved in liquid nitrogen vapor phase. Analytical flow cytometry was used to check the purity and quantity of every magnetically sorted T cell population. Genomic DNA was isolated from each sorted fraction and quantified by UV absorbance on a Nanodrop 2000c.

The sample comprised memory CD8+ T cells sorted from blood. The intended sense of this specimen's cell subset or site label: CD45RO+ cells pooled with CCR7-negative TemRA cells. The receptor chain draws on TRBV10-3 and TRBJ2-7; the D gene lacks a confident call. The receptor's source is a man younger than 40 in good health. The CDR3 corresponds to CAISDDGRSAYEQYF. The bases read TGTGCCATCAGTGACGACGGAAGGTCCGCCTACGAGCAGTACTTC.